This T cell receptor (beta chain) was sequenced in a study of blood T cells in healthy people across ages. Looking at the study overall: With template switching, about one barcoded beta molecule was captured per two T cells.

This clonotype was picked up one time. One base away lies a much larger clone, so this may be a sequencing read error. At least 6 million PBMCs were isolated per sample. With 0 bases removed from V and 4 bases from J, the gap between germline ends came to 4 bases. Germline V lookup: CDR1 MNHEY, CDR2 SVGEGT. The length of the CDR3 is 13 residues. The use of a sample-barcoded 5' primer and a J-beta primer mix characterized a second PCR of roughly 6 to 11 cycles. Each cDNA was tagged by a template-switch adaptor containing 12 random nucleotides. CDR3-containing paired-end reads numbering at least 2.5 million came from each sample. Each CDR3 protein is one row after TCRdb ran MiXCR on the 5' RACE reads. This table has hundreds of thousands of distinct CDR3 sequences, about 28% appearing once.

The sample taken for sequencing was blood. This clonotype was sampled from a woman aged 80 or over in good health. The chain has TRBV6-2 or TRBV6-3 and TRBJ2-1; no definite D call. CDR3 in amino acids: CASSYSGYNEQFF. The CDR3 DNA reads as TGTGCCAGCAGTTACTCGGGGTACAATGAGCAGTTCTTC.